The 19 T cell receptor beta chains reported below all come from one sample, sequenced in a study of metastatic and nonmetastatic thyroid tumors. Thyroid surgery was preceded by no treatment in any patient. TCRdb re-called the PCR reads with MiXCR. In the table there are about 92,000 clones, about 16% of which are singletons. Sample: blood. Receptors were obtained from a female donor with papillary thyroid cancer or a benign thyroid nodule (not recorded which). Some clones in this sample may be carry-over from other donors' samples.

A remark on this clone: This may stem from a read error, because a much larger clone lies one nucleotide away. The chain joins TRBV27 to TRBJ2-2, with TRBD2 as a possible D gene (5 bases). The germline CDR1 and CDR2 sequences are MNHEY and SMNVEV (reference sequence). The V end lost 7 bases, the J end lost 0 bases, and 9 bases lay between the germline ends. The CDR3 is 14 residues long. In DNA form, the CDR3 reads TGTGCCAGCATGAGGACTCCGAACACCGGGGAGCTGTTTTTT. This translates into CASMRTPNTGELFF.

This clone was observed many times. The genes are TRBV9 and TRBJ1-4, with D maybe TRBD1 (6 bases). The CDR3 totals 14 residues. The V and J ends lost 0 bases and 6 bases respectively, with 9 bases between them. The germline gives CDR1 SGDLS, CDR2 YYNGEE. In DNA, the CDR3 is TGTGCCAGCAGCGTAGAGGGGGGAGATGAAAAACTGTTTTTT. This gives the protein CASSVEGGDEKLFF.

In its sample, this clone was seen many times. Other DNA sequences in this specimen translate into the identical CDR3. The chain is built from TRBV20-1 and TRBJ2-3; D may match TRBD1 or TRBD2 (6 bases each). V was pared by 6 bases and J by 10 bases, with 26 bases between. There are 15 residues in the CDR3. CDR1 and CDR2 (germline): DFQATT, SNEGSKA (reference sequence). The CDR3 sequence: CSASPRFGGPISQYF. The CDR3 DNA sequence: TGCAGTGCCAGCCCACGTTTCGGGGGCCCTATCTCGCAGTATTTT.

This clone was recorded many times. The V call is TRBV10-3, the J call TRBJ2-7, with D tentatively TRBD1 (6 bases). This CDR3 has 14 amino acids. Germline loops: CDR1 ENHRY, CDR2 SYGVKD. Deletions cut 3 bases from V and 2 bases from J, with 11 bases between. CDR3 nucleotides: TGTGCCATCAGTGACCTTGGACAGACCTACGAGCAGTACTTC. It encodes CAISDLGQTYEQYF.

Turning to this clone: With a much larger clone just one base away, this may be a read error. The same CDR3 also results from other DNA sequences found in this sample. The CDR3 nucleotides are TGTGCCAGCAGCTTGGAAGGCGGGAGGCGTGTAGCCTTCTTT. Its translation is CASSLEGGRRVAFF. This chain connects TRBV5-4 to TRBJ1-1; no firm D call. This CDR3 has 14 residues. The germline V gene has CDR1 SGHNT and CDR2 YYREEE (reference sequence). Trimming took off 0 bases at V and 14 bases at J, with 20 bases between the two ends.

This clone was recorded many times. This chain uses TRBV3-2 with TRBJ2-7; the table gives TRBD1 as D, unverified against the DNA. TRBV3-2 is labeled a pseudogene. The CDR3 is 19 residues long. CDR3 in DNA: TGTGCCAGCAGTCCTAACGGGGCAGGGATTAATAGTAGGTCCTACGAGCAGTACTTC. Its translation: CASSPNGAGINSRSYEQYF.

On this clone: This may be a read error, as it is one base from a much larger clone. The chain links TRBV20-1 to TRBJ2-6, with D uncertain. Trimming pared 6 bases from V and 2 bases from J, leaving 14 bases between. CDR3 size: 15 residues. Germline lookup yields CDR1 DFQATT and CDR2 SNEGSKA (reference sequence). The chain's CDR3 is CSALRYRPGANVLTF. DNA for the CDR3: TGCAGTGCCCTACGGTACCGCCCTGGGGCCAACGTCCTGACTTTC.

This clone has only a few counts. The chain has TRBV19 and TRBJ1-2; 7 bases fit TRBD1. The length of the CDR3 is 12 residues. Trimming removed 7 bases from V and 5 bases from J; junction bases left unmatched: 4. Germline CDR1 LNHDA, CDR2 SQIVND (reference sequence). The CDR3 sequence: CASTQGTYGYTF. For the CDR3, the DNA is TGTGCCAGTACACAGGGGACTTATGGCTACACCTTC. Variable domain in full (rest from reference TRBV19 and TRBJ1-2): DGGITQSPKYLFRKEGQNVTLSCEQNLNHDAMYWYRQDPGQGLRLIYYSQIVNDFQKGDIAEGYSVSREKKESFPLTVTSAQKNPTAFYLCASTQGTYGYTFGSGTRLTVV.

This clone was detected many times. J is TRBJ2-2 and V is TRBV7-9; D is undetermined. Germline V gives CDR1 SEHNR, CDR2 FQNEAQ (reference sequence). The CDR3 is made up of 12 amino acids. Trimming removed 8 bases from V and 2 bases from J, with 6 bases in between. This chain's CDR3 is CASGYNTGELFF. CDR3 nucleotide sequence: TGTGCCAGCGGTTATAACACCGGGGAGCTGTTTTTT.

At least ten counts were recorded for this clone. The V gene is TRBV7-2, the J gene TRBJ1-1, with D possibly being TRBD1 (6 bases). Germline V gene lookup returns CDR1 SGHTA and CDR2 FQGNSA. Between the trimmed V and J ends, which lost 5 bases and 6 bases, there was a span of 13 bases. The CDR3 runs 13 residues. The CDR3 DNA reads as TGTGCCAGCAGCGGGCGAAGGACAGCTGAAGCTTTCTTT. Protein product: CASSGRRTAEAFF.

This clone was seen at least ten times. V usage is TRBV7-9 and J usage is TRBJ2-1, with TRBD2 identical over 9 bases. CDR1 and CDR2 (germline): SEHNR, FQNEAQ (reference sequence). After removal of 6 bases from V and 6 bases from J, the junction contained 9 bases not matched to a gene. The CDR3 extends over 15 amino acids. The CDR3 region has the DNA TGTGCCAGCAGGGAATTAGCGGGGGTCGTCAATGAGCAGTTCTTC. Its translation: CASRELAGVVNEQFF. The full variable domain, its missing parts supplied by reference TRBV7-9 and TRBJ2-1, is DTGVSQNPRHKITKRGQNVTFRCDPISEHNRLYWYRQTLGQGPEFLTYFQNEAQLEKSRLLSDRFSAERPKGSFSTLEIQRTEQGDSAMYLCASRELAGVVNEQFFGPGTRLTVL.

This clone was counted a few times. The chain joins TRBV9 to TRBJ2-1, with 8 nucleotides matching TRBD1. This CDR3 region has 18 residues. Germline V gives CDR1 SGDLS, CDR2 YYNGEE. J was trimmed by 4 bases and V by 2 bases; bases with no gene match: 14. CDR3 protein: CASSVVHSGTGTYNEQFF. The CDR3 coding sequence is TGTGCCAGCAGCGTGGTCCACTCCGGGACAGGAACATACAATGAGCAGTTCTTC.

The rearrangement joins TRBV7-3 to TRBJ2-7; D remains unclear. The CDR3 is made up of 14 amino acids. Germline V gives CDR1 SGHTA, CDR2 FQGTGA. The ends were cut back, 5 bases at V and 2 bases at J, with 13 bases in the middle. The CDR3 DNA reads as TGTGCCAGCAGCCCATGGTGCAGTCCCTACGAGCAGTACTTC. It is translated as CASSPWCSPYEQYF.

V is TRBV7-9 and J is TRBJ1-2; D ambiguous. Germline V gene lookup returns CDR1 SEHNR and CDR2 FQNEAQ (reference sequence). This CDR3 contains 12 residues. Trimming pared 5 bases from V and 8 bases from J, leaving 12 bases between. The CDR3 region is CASSPNRLGYTF. CDR3 in DNA: TGTGCCAGCAGCCCCAACCGCCTCGGCTACACCTTC.

Comment on this clone: This clone may be a read error of a much larger clone one base away. V is TRBV2 and J is TRBJ2-2; 8 positions agree with TRBD2. The CDR3 sequence is 15 residues long. With 6 bases clipped from V and 6 bases from J, the junction kept 9 bases outside the gene matches. Germline V lookup: CDR1 SNHLY, CDR2 FYNNEI. The DNA of the CDR3 is TGTGCCAGCAGCCACGAGACTAGCGTGGCCGGGGAGCTGTTTTTT. It specifies CASSHETSVAGELFF.

A note on this clone: A much larger clone is a single base away; this may be a read error. V usage is TRBV28 and J usage is TRBJ2-3, with D perhaps matching TRBD2 (6 bases). The CDR3 contains 16 residues. Germline CDR1 and CDR2: MDHEN and SYDVKM. The CDR3 protein is CVSSLLGGEGTDTQYF. Written as DNA, the CDR3 is TGTGTCAGCAGTTTATTGGGGGGAGAGGGCACAGATACGCAGTATTTT.

This clone occurred many times. The J gene is TRBJ2-7, the V gene TRBV6-5; 10 bases align to TRBD1. The CDR3 is 15 amino acids. The germline V gene has CDR1 MNHEY and CDR2 SVGAGI. The V and J ends lost 2 bases and 6 bases, in that order; junction bases with no gene match: 7. This CDR3 reads CASSYPGQGRGEQYF. CDR3 in DNA: TGTGCCAGCAGTTACCCGGGACAGGGGAGGGGCGAGCAGTACTTC.

This clone was counted ten times or more. J is TRBJ2-3 and V is TRBV11-2; weak D call: TRBD2 (6 bases). This CDR3 is 15 amino acids long. Germline lookup yields CDR1 SGHAT and CDR2 FQNNGV. V was trimmed by 0 bases and J by 0 bases, leaving 7 bases between them. The CDR3 nucleotides read TGTGCCAGCAGCTTAGACGGGACTAGCACAGATACGCAGTATTTT. Protein: CASSLDGTSTDTQYF.

This sequence joins TRBV7-2 and TRBJ2-2, with TRBD2 matching over 9 bases. The V gene end was trimmed by 4 bases and the J gene end by 5 bases; junction bases not matched to a gene: 5. Per germline, CDR1 SGHTA and CDR2 FQGNSA. CDR3 length equals 15 residues. CDR3: CASSWGGRGTGELFF. CDR3 coding DNA: TGTGCCAGCAGCTGGGGCGGGAGGGGGACCGGGGAGCTGTTTTTT. Filled out from reference TRBV7-2 and TRBJ2-2, the complete variable domain reads GAGVSQSPSNKVTEKGKDVELRCDPISGHTALYWYRQSLGQGLEFLIYFQGNSAPDKSGLPSDRFSAERTGGSVSTLTIQRTQQEDSAVYLCASSWGGRGTGELFFGEGSRLTVL.